Listed below are T cell receptor beta chains from one sample, sequenced in a study of T cell responses to AZD1222 COVID-19 vaccine. The table came from immunoSEQ multiplex PCR; TCRdb's copy has only in-frame clones and leaves some out. The sample yields roughly 150,000 clones, around 93% seen once. Specimen: peripheral blood, collected on day 0 of AZD1222 vaccination. Receptor source: an adult in good health. Each CDR3 is given without its conserved first and last residue. Clone size appears in some rows only: once, few, many, or a class for an expanded clone.

CDR3 length: 13
V gene: TRBV5-1
clone size: .
J gene: TRBJ2-7
CDR3 protein: ASSLGGRGFYEQY

CDR3 length: 11
V gene: TRBV7-6
clone size: .
J gene: TRBJ1-5
CDR3 protein: ASSLAPYQPQH

CDR3 length: 10
V gene: TRBV7-9
clone size: .
J gene: TRBJ1-2
CDR3 protein: ASRSSGQGYT

CDR3 length: 13
V gene: TRBV28
clone size: .
J gene: TRBJ2-7
CDR3 protein: ASSHGTSVYYEQY

CDR3 length: 12
V gene: TRBV5-8
clone size: .
J gene: TRBJ1-1
CDR3 protein: ASSPLSVDTEAF

CDR3 length: 14
V gene: TRBV18
clone size: .
J gene: TRBJ2-3
CDR3 protein: ASSPISGSRTDTQY

CDR3 length: 10
V gene: TRBV3-1/TRBV3-2
clone size: .
J gene: TRBJ1-2
CDR3 protein: ASGAGNYGYT

CDR3 length: 15
V gene: TRBV9
clone size: .
J gene: TRBJ1-3
CDR3 protein: ASSAAGRGSSGNTIY

CDR3 length: 11
V gene: TRBV5-1
clone size: .
J gene: TRBJ1-1
CDR3 protein: ASSLAGRNEAF

CDR3 length: 13
V gene: TRBV3-1/TRBV3-2
clone size: .
J gene: TRBJ2-1
CDR3 protein: ASSQDTGSYNEQF

CDR3 length: 15
V gene: TRBV7-6
clone size: .
J gene: TRBJ2-1
CDR3 protein: ASSSTATSGRYNEQF

CDR3 length: 11
V gene: TRBV30
clone size: .
J gene: TRBJ2-1
CDR3 protein: AWSGAGVGEQF

CDR3 length: 14
V gene: TRBV10-2
clone size: .
J gene: TRBJ2-1
CDR3 protein: ASMDPGLGLYNEQF

CDR3 length: 13
V gene: TRBV24-1
clone size: once
J gene: TRBJ1-1
CDR3 protein: ATSAVGPSGTEAF

CDR3 length: 14
V gene: TRBV19
clone size: .
J gene: TRBJ1-6
CDR3 protein: ASRQGSLGYNSPLH